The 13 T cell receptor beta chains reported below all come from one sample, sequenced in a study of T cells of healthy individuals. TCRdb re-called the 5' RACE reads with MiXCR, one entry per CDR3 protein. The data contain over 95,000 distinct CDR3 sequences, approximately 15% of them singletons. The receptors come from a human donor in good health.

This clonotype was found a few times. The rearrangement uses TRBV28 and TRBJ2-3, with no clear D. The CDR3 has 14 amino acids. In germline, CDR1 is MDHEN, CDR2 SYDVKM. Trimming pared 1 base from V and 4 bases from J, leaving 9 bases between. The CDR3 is CASSLYEQPDTQYF. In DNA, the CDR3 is TGTGCCAGCAGTTTATATGAGCAACCAGATACGCAGTATTTT.

In DNA, the CDR3 is TGTGCCAGCAGCCACCTAGCGGGAGAGGGGGGTACAGATACGCAGTATTTT. Translation gives CASSHLAGEGGTDTQYF. V and J are TRBV4-2 and TRBJ2-3; 10 bases fit TRBD2. Trimming removed 3 bases from V and 3 bases from J; junction bases left unmatched: 9. Germline V gives CDR1 LGHNA, CDR2 YNFKEQ. CDR3 size: 17 residues.

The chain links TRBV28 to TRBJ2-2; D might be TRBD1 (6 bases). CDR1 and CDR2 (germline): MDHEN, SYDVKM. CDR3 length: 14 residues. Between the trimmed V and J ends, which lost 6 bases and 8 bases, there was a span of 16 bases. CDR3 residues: CASSEQGFLGELFF. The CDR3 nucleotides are TGTGCCAGCAGCGAACAGGGTTTCCTAGGGGAGCTGTTTTTT.

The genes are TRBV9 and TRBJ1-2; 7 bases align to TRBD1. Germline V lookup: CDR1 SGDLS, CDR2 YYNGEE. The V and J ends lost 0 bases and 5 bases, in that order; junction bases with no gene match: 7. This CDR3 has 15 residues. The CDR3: CASSVDPDRAYGYTF. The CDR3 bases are TGTGCCAGCAGCGTAGACCCCGACAGGGCATATGGCTACACCTTC.

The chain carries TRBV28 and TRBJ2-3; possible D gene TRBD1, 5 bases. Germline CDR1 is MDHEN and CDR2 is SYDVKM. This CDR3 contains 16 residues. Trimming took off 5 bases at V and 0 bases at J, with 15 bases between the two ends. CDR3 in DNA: TGTGCCAGCAGTCCACTCAGGGTTTTGAGCACAGATACGCAGTATTTT. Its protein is CASSPLRVLSTDTQYF.

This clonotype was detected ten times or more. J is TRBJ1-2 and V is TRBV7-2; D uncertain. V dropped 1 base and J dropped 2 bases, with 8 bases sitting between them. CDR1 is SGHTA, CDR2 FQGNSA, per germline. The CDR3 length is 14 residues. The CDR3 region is CASSLVYANYGYTF. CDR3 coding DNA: TGTGCCAGCAGCTTAGTTTACGCGAACTATGGCTACACCTTC.

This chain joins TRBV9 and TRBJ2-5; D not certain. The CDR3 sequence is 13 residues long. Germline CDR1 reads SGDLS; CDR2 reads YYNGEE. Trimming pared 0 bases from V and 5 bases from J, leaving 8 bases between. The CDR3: CASSVGGRETQYF. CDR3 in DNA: TGTGCCAGCAGCGTAGGCGGTAGGGAGACCCAGTACTTC.

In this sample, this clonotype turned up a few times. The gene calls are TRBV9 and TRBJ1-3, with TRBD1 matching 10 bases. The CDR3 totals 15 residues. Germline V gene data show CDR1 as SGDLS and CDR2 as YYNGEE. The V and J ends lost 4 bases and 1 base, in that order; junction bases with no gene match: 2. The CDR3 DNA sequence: TGTGCCAGCAGCATGGGACAGGGGTCTGGAAACACCATATATTTT. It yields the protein CASSMGQGSGNTIYF.

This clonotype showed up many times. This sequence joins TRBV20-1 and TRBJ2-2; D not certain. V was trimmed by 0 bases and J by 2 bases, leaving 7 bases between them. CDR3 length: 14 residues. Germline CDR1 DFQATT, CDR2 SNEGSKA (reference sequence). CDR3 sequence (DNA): TGCAGTGCTAGAGATTTTACTAACACCGGGGAGCTGTTTTTT. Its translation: CSARDFTNTGELFF.

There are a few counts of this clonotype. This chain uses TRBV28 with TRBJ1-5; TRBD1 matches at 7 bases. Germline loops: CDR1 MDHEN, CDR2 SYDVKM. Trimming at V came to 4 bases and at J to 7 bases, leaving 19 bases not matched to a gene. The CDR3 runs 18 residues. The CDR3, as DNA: TGTGCCAGCAGTTCCCCTAGGGTGGGGCAGGGGGGTAGACAGCCCCAGCATTTT. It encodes CASSSPRVGQGGRQPQHF.

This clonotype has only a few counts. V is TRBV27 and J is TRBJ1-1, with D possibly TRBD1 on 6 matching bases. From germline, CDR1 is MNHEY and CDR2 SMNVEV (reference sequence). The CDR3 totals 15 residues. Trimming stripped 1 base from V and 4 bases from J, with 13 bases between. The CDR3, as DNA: TGTGCCAGCAGTTTATTTGCAGGGGAGAGCACTGAAGCTTTCTTT. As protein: CASSLFAGESTEAFF.

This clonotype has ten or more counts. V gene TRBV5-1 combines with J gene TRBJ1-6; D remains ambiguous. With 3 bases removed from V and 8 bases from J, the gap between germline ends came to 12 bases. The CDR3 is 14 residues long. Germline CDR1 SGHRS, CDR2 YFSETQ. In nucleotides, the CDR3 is TGCGCCAGCAGCTCAGAAGTCATGTATTCACCCCTCCACTTT. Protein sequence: CASSSEVMYSPLHF. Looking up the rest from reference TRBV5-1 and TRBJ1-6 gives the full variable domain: KAGVTQTPRYLIKTRGQQVTLSCSPISGHRSVSWYQQTPGQGLQFLFEYFSETQRNKGNFPGRFSGRQFSNSRSEMNVSTLELGDSALYLCASSSEVMYSPLHFGNGTRLTVT.

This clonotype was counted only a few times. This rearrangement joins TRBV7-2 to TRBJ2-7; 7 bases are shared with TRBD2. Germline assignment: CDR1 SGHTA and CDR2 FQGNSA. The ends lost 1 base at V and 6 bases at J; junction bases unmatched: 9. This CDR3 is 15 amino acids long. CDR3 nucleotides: TGTGCCAGCAGCTTAGTACCGGGGGGATCACTCGAGCAGTACTTC. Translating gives CASSLVPGGSLEQYF.